The clone carrying this T cell receptor delta chain showed up just a few times. As yet, its antigen is unknown. These data come from a study of Vδ1+ human thymocytes. Extracted RNA was reverse transcribed into cDNA. CDR3 amplicons came from multiplex PCR with pooled V-gene forward and constant-region reverse primers. TCRdb reanalysed the multiplex PCR reads via CATT. The sample lists just under 55,000 delta-chain clones, 15% occurring once. Whole-study results and caveats: Thymic TRG and TRD repertoires appeared highly polyclonal.

Germline V gene data show CDR1 as TSWWSYY and CDR2 as QGS. The CDR3 runs to 16 residues. The ends were cut back, 2 bases at V and 4 bases at J, with 17 bases in the middle. The sequence came from a boy less than two years old who had congenital heart surgery. The V and J genes are TRDV1 and TRDJ1; D unclear. Sequenced material: Vdelta1+ gamma-delta thymocytes from the thymus. The sample's subset: FACS-sorted CD3+ TCRalphabeta- TCRVdelta1+ TCRVdelta2- thymocytes. This CDR3 is CALGEVGFRPSDKLIF. Written as DNA, the CDR3 is TGTGCTCTTGGGGAAGTTGGATTCCGCCCCAGCGATAAACTCATCTTT.